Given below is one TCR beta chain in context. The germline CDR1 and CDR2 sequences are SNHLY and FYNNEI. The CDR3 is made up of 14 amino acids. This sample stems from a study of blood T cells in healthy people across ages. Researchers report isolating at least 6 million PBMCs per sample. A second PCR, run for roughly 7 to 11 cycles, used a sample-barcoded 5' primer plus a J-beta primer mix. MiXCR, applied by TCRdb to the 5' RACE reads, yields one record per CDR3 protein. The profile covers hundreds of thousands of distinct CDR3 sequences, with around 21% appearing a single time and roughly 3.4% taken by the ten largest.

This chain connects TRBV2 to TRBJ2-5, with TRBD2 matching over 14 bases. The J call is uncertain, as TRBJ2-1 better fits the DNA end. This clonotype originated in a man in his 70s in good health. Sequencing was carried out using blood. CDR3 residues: CASRTSGRAREQFF. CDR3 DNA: TGTGCCAGCAGGACTAGCGGGAGGGCAAGGGAGCAGTTCTTC.